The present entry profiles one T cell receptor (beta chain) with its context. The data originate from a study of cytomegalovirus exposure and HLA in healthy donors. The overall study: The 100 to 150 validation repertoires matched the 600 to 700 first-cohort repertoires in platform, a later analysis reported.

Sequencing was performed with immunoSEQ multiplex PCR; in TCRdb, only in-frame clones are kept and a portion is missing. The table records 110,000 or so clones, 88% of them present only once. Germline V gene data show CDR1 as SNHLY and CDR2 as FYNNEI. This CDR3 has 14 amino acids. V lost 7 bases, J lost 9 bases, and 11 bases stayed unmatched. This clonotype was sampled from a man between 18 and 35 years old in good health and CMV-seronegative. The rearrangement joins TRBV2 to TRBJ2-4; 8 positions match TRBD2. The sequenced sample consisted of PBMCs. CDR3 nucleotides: TGTGCCAGCAACGGGGGACTAGGGGCTATCATTCAGTACTTC. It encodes CASNGGLGAIIQYF.